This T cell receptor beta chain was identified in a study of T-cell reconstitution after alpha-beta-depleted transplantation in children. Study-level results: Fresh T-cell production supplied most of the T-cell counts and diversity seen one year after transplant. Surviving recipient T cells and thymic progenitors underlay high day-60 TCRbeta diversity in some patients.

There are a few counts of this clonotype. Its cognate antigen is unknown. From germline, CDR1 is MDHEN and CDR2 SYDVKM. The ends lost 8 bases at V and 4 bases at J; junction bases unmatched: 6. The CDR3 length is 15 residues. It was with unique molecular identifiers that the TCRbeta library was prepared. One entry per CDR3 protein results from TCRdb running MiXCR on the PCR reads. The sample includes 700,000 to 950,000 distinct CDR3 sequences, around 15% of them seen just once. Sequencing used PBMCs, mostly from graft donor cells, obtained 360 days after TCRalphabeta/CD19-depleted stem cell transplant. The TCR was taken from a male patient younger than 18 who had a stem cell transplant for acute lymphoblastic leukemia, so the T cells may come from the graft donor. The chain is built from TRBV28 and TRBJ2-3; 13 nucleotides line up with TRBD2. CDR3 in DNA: TGTGCCAGCCTCACTAGCGGGAGGGCCCCAGATACGCAGTATTTT. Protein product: CASLTSGRAPDTQYF.